The present T cell receptor beta chain was sequenced within a study of Graves' ophthalmopathy and Graves' hyperthyroidism. Investigators amplified TCR beta CDR3 regions from RNA transcripts. HTBI-primed first-round RT-PCR preceded second-round multiplex PCR. TCRdb processed the multiplex PCR reads anew with MiXCR; each CDR3 protein has one entry. The table includes about 1.1 million distinct CDR3 sequences, roughly 35% detected once. From germline, CDR1 is SGHTS and CDR2 YDEGEE. The length of the CDR3 is 12 residues. The germline V and J ends were trimmed by 4 bases and 5 bases, with 9 bases remaining between them. Ten or more counts support this clonotype. The antigen remains undetermined. Overall study findings and caveats: Appearing in blood as well were most expanded thyroid clonotypes above 0.001 frequency. The model forecast ophthalmopathy progression, reaching over 70% sensitivity and approximately 72% specificity.

No donor had other autoimmune disease, uncontrolled infection, pregnancy or lactation. The source material was peripheral blood or thyroid tissue (not recorded which). The clonotype comes from an adult man with Graves' hyperthyroidism. The V call is TRBV5-8, the J call TRBJ2-5; no definite D call. CDR3 sequence: CASSGYSETQYF. The CDR3 nucleotides are TGTGCCAGCAGCGGATATAGCGAGACCCAGTACTTC.